The 12 T cell receptor beta chains presented below share a single source sample, sequenced in a study of identical twins (TCRdb year 2016). Receptor amplification or capture employed 5' RACE. Sequenced using an Illumina HiSeq 2000. TCRdb trimmed public reads at Q25 via fastp, called clones via MiXCR and kept in-frame beta chains. When rows share a CDR3 protein, they turn into one entry using the most common DNA and genes. The sample includes approximately 500,000 distinct CDR3 sequences, with approximately 24% observed a single time. About 3% of the sample is taken by the ten largest. These same data were also listed under a study on T cells expressing NK-cell markers.

The specimen was CD4+ T cells sorted from blood. These receptors were collected from a woman younger than 30 in good health.

This chain uses TRBV5-5 with TRBJ2-5; 10 bases are shared with TRBD2. J lost 2 bases, V lost 4 bases, and 11 bases had no gene match. Germline V gene lookup returns CDR1 SGHKS and CDR2 YYEKEE (reference sequence). This CDR3 region has 17 residues. The CDR3 DNA is TGTGCCAGCAGCAAAGGGGCTAGCGGGGGTACACAAGAGACCCAGTACTTC. Translated, it gives CASSKGASGGTQETQYF.

The chain carries TRBV5-1 and TRBJ2-5; 12 bases match TRBD2. Germline CDR1 SGHRS, CDR2 YFSETQ. J lost 5 bases, V lost 1 base, and 9 bases had no gene match. The length of the CDR3 is 17 residues. The CDR3 loop reads CASSLPQLAGGGETQYF. The CDR3 nucleotides are TGCGCCAGCAGCTTGCCCCAACTAGCGGGGGGCGGGGAGACCCAGTACTTC.

The V gene is TRBV6-2 or TRBV6-3, the J gene TRBJ2-2, with unresolved D. This CDR3 has 13 residues. The V end lost 8 bases, the J end lost 3 bases, and 10 bases lay between the germline ends. Germline CDR1 MNHEY, CDR2 SVGEGT. CDR3 in DNA: TGTGCCAGCTCTAACAGCTACACCGGGGAGCTGTTTTTT. The encoded protein is CASSNSYTGELFF.

This clonotype came up a few times. This sequence joins TRBV7-9 and TRBJ1-1; possibly TRBD1 for D (6 bases). CDR1 is SEHNR and CDR2 is FQNEAQ in the germline V gene (reference sequence). Trimming took 1 base from V and 5 from J, leaving 17 bases between them. The CDR3 totals 16 residues. CDR3 sequence reads: CASSLGAGGGKTEAFF. The CDR3 DNA is TGTGCCAGCAGCTTAGGAGCCGGGGGGGGCAAGACTGAAGCTTTCTTT.

This clonotype was observed a handful of times. The chain couples TRBV7-6 to TRBJ2-5, with TRBD1 as a possible D gene (5 bases). Trimming pared 5 bases from V and 2 bases from J, leaving 15 bases between. The germline V gene has CDR1 SGHVS and CDR2 FNYEAQ. The CDR3 loop spans 15 amino acids. The CDR3 is CASSPSPAGQETQYF. CDR3 in DNA: TGTGCCAGCAGCCCGTCCCCAGCAGGGCAAGAGACCCAGTACTTC.

The rearrangement uses TRBV10-3 and TRBJ2-3; TRBD2 matches at 10 bases. Germline values: CDR1 ENHRY, CDR2 SYGVKD. The CDR3 covers 15 residues. V was pared by 6 bases and J by 1 base, with 4 bases of the junction left unmatched. The CDR3 loop is CAIRRSGGGTDTQYF. Here the CDR3 DNA reads TGTGCCATCAGAAGAAGCGGGGGGGGCACAGATACGCAGTATTTT.

This clonotype was detected ten times or more. The chain couples TRBV12-3 or TRBV12-4 to TRBJ2-1; 9 bases line up with TRBD2. J gave up 5 bases and V 6 bases, and 11 bases lay outside the gene matches. The CDR3 is made up of 16 amino acids. The CDR3 here is CASSYRNAGGDNEQFF. The CDR3 DNA reads TGTGCCAGCAGCTACCGGAATGCGGGGGGGGACAATGAGCAGTTCTTC.

CDR3 protein: CSAARGPNTEAFF. The CDR3 DNA follows: TGCAGTGCCGCCCGAGGGCCGAACACTGAAGCTTTCTTT. The rearrangement links TRBV20-1 to TRBJ1-1; D is unresolved. The germline V and J ends were trimmed by 6 bases and 1 base, with 12 bases remaining between them. CDR1 is DFQATT, CDR2 SNEGSKA, per germline (reference sequence). This CDR3 comprises 13 residues.

Here the CDR3 DNA reads TGCAGTGCTGAGAGGCCTAGCGGGATGCTCACAGATACGCAGTATTTT. Its protein is CSAERPSGMLTDTQYF. The rearrangement joins TRBV20-1 to TRBJ2-3; 9 nucleotides match TRBD2. Germline-derived CDR1 and CDR2 are DFQATT and SNEGSKA (reference sequence). The CDR3 runs to 16 residues. The V segment lost 5 bases and the J segment 2 bases; nucleotides outside the gene matches: 11.

This clonotype has more than one count but fewer than ten. The J gene is TRBJ2-3, the V gene TRBV5-1; D not resolved. CDR3 length: 12 amino acids. Germline V lookup: CDR1 SGHRS, CDR2 YFSETQ. With 2 bases removed from V and 7 bases from J, the gap between germline ends came to 8 bases. The CDR3 spells CASSFPENTQYF. CDR3 DNA: TGCGCCAGCAGCTTCCCAGAAAATACGCAGTATTTT. Using reference TRBV5-1 and TRBJ2-3 for the parts outside the CDR3, the full variable domain is KAGVTQTPRYLIKTRGQQVTLSCSPISGHRSVSWYQQTPGQGLQFLFEYFSETQRNKGNFPGRFSGRQFSNSRSEMNVSTLELGDSALYLCASSFPENTQYFGPGTRLTVL.

This chain joins TRBV5-1 and TRBJ2-7; D is unclear. The germline V gene has CDR1 SGHRS and CDR2 YFSETQ. The CDR3 covers 17 residues. The V end lost 4 bases, the J end lost 1 base, and 21 bases lay between the germline ends. The CDR3 is CASSPPADALGSYEQYF. CDR3 sequence (DNA): TGCGCCAGCAGCCCCCCTGCGGACGCTCTCGGGTCCTACGAGCAGTACTTC.

The table lists this clonotype with many counts. This rearrangement joins TRBV2 to TRBJ1-5, with D perhaps TRBD1 (5 bases). The V end lost 5 bases, the J end lost 6 bases, and 11 bases lay between the germline ends. The V gene's germline CDR1 is SNHLY and CDR2 FYNNEI. This CDR3 has 13 residues. This CDR3 is CASSPLGGQPQHF. The CDR3 nucleotides are TGTGCCAGCAGTCCTCTTGGGGGTCAGCCCCAGCATTTT.